These T cell receptor beta chains were read from a single sample in a study of cytomegalovirus exposure and HLA in healthy donors. Profiling relied on immunoSEQ multiplex PCR, and the TCRdb table lists in-frame clones only, not all of them. The sample has more than 130,000 clones; roughly three quarters are singletons. Sequenced input: PBMCs. The receptors originated from a woman aged 50 to 60 in good health and CMV-seronegative. The CDR3 runs from the conserved cysteine through the conserved F or W. The listing skips clone size in some rows; elsewhere it reads once, few, many or a size class.

CDR3: CASSLTRTSDSDTQYF
size: NA
V: TRBV5-1
J: TRBJ2-3

CDR3: CASSLPGQTVGYTF
size: NA
V: TRBV4-1
J: TRBJ1-2

CDR3: CASSLGGINSPLHF
size: few
V: TRBV6-5
J: TRBJ1-6

CDR3: CASSQPLAGGTGELFF
size: NA
V: TRBV4-2
J: TRBJ2-2

CDR3: CAWTGTSSYNEQFF
size: NA
V: TRBV30
J: TRBJ2-1

CDR3: CASSRAGTGRYEQYF
size: NA
V: TRBV27
J: NA

CDR3: CASSLLSSGGADTDTQYF
size: NA
V: TRBV7-2
J: TRBJ2-3

CDR3: CASSQWGTSGGTDTQYF
size: NA
V: TRBV28
J: TRBJ2-3

CDR3: CASSSSQGIEETQYF
size: NA
V: TRBV5-4
J: TRBJ2-5

CDR3: CASSRSASGLTQYF
size: NA
V: TRBV7-2
J: TRBJ2-5

CDR3: CASSQSLNLRGNYGYTF
size: NA
V: TRBV4-3
J: TRBJ1-2

CDR3: CASSPGTGTYNEQFF
size: NA
V: TRBV18
J: TRBJ2-1

CDR3: CASSAYRGHGNTIYF
size: NA
V: TRBV21-1
J: TRBJ1-3

CDR3: CASSPPGQMNTEAFF
size: NA
V: TRBV5-4
J: TRBJ1-1

CDR3: CASSRWEGADTQYF
size: NA
V: TRBV7-9
J: TRBJ2-3

CDR3: CASSVVREKAFF
size: once
V: TRBV9
J: TRBJ1-1

CDR3: CASQSGGSNTGELFF
size: few
V: TRBV28
J: TRBJ2-2

CDR3: CASSPGGSFYEQYF
size: NA
V: TRBV18
J: TRBJ2-7

CDR3: CASGRGEPSPLHF
size: NA
V: TRBV27
J: TRBJ1-6

CDR3: CASSLPAGGFEQFF
size: NA
V: TRBV7-2
J: TRBJ2-1

CDR3: CASTEHGWSSYEQYF
size: NA
V: TRBV28
J: TRBJ2-7

CDR3: CASTIEGAGAISGANVLTF
size: NA
V: TRBV7-2
J: TRBJ2-6

CDR3: CASSPQGPPGEQYF
size: NA
V: TRBV18
J: TRBJ2-7

CDR3: CASIKGQFLSYEQYF
size: NA
V: TRBV5-6
J: TRBJ2-7

CDR3: CASSPRTGGLGVNTEAFF
size: NA
V: TRBV27
J: TRBJ1-1

CDR3: CASISTDTQYF
size: NA
V: TRBV6-5
J: TRBJ2-3

CDR3: CASITDRGNTEAFF
size: few
V: TRBV2
J: TRBJ1-1

CDR3: CASSHETGLYYGYTF
size: NA
V: TRBV4-3
J: TRBJ1-2

CDR3: CASSPRAGMETQYF
size: NA
V: TRBV7-9
J: TRBJ2-5

CDR3: CASGQTNTEAFF
size: once
V: TRBV2
J: TRBJ1-1

CDR3: CASSELMNTEAFF
size: few
V: TRBV6-1
J: TRBJ1-1

CDR3: CASSPSGGANEQYF
size: NA
V: TRBV19
J: TRBJ2-7

CDR3: CASSSGTGRAHEQYF
size: NA
V: TRBV5-6
J: TRBJ2-7

CDR3: CASSVASSGGFYEQYF
size: NA
V: TRBV9
J: NA

CDR3: CASSLYRTQMNTEAFF
size: NA
V: TRBV7-9
J: TRBJ1-1

CDR3: CASRGAGTSGTGELFF
size: NA
V: TRBV27
J: TRBJ2-2

CDR3: CASSVRFYGYTF
size: NA
V: TRBV27
J: TRBJ1-2

CDR3: CASSRDRGNGYTF
size: NA
V: TRBV4-1
J: TRBJ1-2

CDR3: CASSRQDFRETQYF
size: NA
V: TRBV6-1
J: TRBJ2-5

CDR3: CASGESGGGAYPNEQFF
size: NA
V: TRBV12-5
J: TRBJ2-1

CDR3: CATSRAGGFSYEQYF
size: once
V: TRBV15
J: TRBJ2-7

CDR3: CATQGGSEAFF
size: NA
V: TRBV2
J: TRBJ1-1

CDR3: CASTDRGQPQHF
size: NA
V: TRBV10-3
J: TRBJ1-5

CDR3: CASSRGGQGYGYTF
size: NA
V: TRBV13
J: TRBJ1-2

CDR3: CASSSSRDTESPLHF
size: NA
V: TRBV19
J: TRBJ1-6

CDR3: CASSLVGGAETQYF
size: NA
V: TRBV5-4
J: TRBJ2-5

CDR3: CAIRWTGGGYTF
size: NA
V: TRBV21-1
J: TRBJ1-2

CDR3: CASSATGTALDGYTF
size: once
V: TRBV9
J: TRBJ1-2

CDR3: CASSFGLQVGEKLFF
size: NA
V: TRBV5-1
J: TRBJ1-4

CDR3: CASSQDPDGGNTIYF
size: NA
V: TRBV4-2
J: TRBJ1-3

CDR3: CASSPSGQLKGEAFF
size: NA
V: TRBV18
J: TRBJ1-1

CDR3: CASSLASGGALDTQYF
size: NA
V: TRBV5-1
J: TRBJ2-3

CDR3: CTSTFPRQYDQPQHF
size: NA
V: TRBV27
J: TRBJ1-5

CDR3: CASSLTGTITYEQYF
size: NA
V: TRBV5-5
J: NA

CDR3: CASRNPGQGAVETQYF
size: NA
V: TRBV5-5
J: TRBJ2-5

CDR3: CATSRDKGAGGYEQYF
size: NA
V: TRBV15
J: TRBJ2-7

CDR3: CASSLDPGVEETQYF
size: NA
V: TRBV5-1
J: TRBJ2-5

CDR3: CASGDSFSGANVLTF
size: NA
V: TRBV19
J: TRBJ2-6

CDR3: CATRRTLQGAPYEQYF
size: NA
V: TRBV27
J: TRBJ2-7